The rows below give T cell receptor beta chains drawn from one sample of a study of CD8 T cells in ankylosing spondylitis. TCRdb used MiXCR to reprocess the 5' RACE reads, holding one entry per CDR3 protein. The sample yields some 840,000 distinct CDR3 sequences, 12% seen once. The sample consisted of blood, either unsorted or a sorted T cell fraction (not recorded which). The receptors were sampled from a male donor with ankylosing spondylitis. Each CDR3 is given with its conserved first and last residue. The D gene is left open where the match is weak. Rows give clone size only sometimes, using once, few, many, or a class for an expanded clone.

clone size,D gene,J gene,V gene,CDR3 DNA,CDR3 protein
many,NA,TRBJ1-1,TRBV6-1,TGTGCCAGCAGCCGCGGCCGGGGTAACTTTGAAGCTTTCTTT,CASSRGRGNFEAFF
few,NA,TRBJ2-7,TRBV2,TGTGCCAGCAGTGAACAGGGGTTATCCTACGAGCAGTACTTC,CASSEQGLSYEQYF
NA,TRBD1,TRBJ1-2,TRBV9,TGTGCCAGCAGCCTTCGGGACAGGGGGCAGGCAGGCGGCTACACCTTC,CASSLRDRGQAGGYTF
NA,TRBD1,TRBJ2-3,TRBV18,TGTGCCACCGCCGACCAGGGGGCCGATACGCAGTATTTT,CATADQGADTQYF
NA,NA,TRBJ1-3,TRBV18,TGTGCCAGCTCACCAATACAGCTAAGTTCTGGAAACACCATATATTTT,CASSPIQLSSGNTIYF
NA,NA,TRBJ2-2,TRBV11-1,TGTGCCAGCAGCTGGGGACACCCCGGGGAGCTGTTTTTT,CASSWGHPGELFF
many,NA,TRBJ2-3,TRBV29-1,TGCAGCGTTGGGCGTTCTGGGACAGATACGCAGTATTTT,CSVGRSGTDTQYF
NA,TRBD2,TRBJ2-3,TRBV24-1,TGTGCCACCAGTGACCTTAGCGGGGGCAACACAGATACGCAGTATTTT,CATSDLSGGNTDTQYF
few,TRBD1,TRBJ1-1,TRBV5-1,TGCGCCAGCAGCCTCGCCGGGACAGTCACTGAAGCTTTCTTT,CASSLAGTVTEAFF
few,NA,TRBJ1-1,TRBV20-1,TGCAGTGCTAGACGGGGCAGCGGAAGGACTGAAGCTTTCTTT,CSARRGSGRTEAFF
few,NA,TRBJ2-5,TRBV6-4,TGTGCCAGCAGGGAACCGGGAGCCGGGGAGACCCAGTACTTC,CASREPGAGETQYF
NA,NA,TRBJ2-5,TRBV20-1,TGCAGTGCTGGAGTGGACCACCTCTGGGGAGAGACCCAGTACTTC,CSAGVDHLWGETQYF
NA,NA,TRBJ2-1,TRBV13,TGTGCCAGCAGCTCCTATTTGGGGCGGGCCTTGAGCTCCTACAATGAGCAGTTCTTC,CASSSYLGRALSSYNEQFF
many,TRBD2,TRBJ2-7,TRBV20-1,TGCAGTGCCCCAAAGCGGGGCTCCTACGAGCAGTACTTC,CSAPKRGSYEQYF
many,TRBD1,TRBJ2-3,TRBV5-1,TGCGCCAGCAGCACTCGACAGGGTGGCACAGATACGCAGTATTTT,CASSTRQGGTDTQYF
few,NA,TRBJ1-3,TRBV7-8,TGTGCCAGCAGCTTAGCCTGGTCTGACTCCCCTGGAAACACCATATATTTT,CASSLAWSDSPGNTIYF
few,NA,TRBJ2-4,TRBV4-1,TGCGCCAGCAGCCAAAGTCTTTCTGCAGGGTTGGACATTCAGTACTTC,CASSQSLSAGLDIQYF
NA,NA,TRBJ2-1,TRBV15,TGTGCCACCAGCAGGACGTTGAACTCCTACAATGAGCAGTTCTTC,CATSRTLNSYNEQFF
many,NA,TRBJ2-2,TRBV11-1,TGTGCCAGCAGCACAGGCTTCACCGGGGAGCTGTTTTTT,CASSTGFTGELFF
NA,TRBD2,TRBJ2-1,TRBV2,TGTGCCAGCAGTGAATCGGGGGGGAGGCACTACAATGAGCAGTTCTTC,CASSESGGRHYNEQFF
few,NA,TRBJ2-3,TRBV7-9,TGTGCCACCACGAAAGGGACATCTTCGGCAGATACGCAGTATTTT,CATTKGTSSADTQYF
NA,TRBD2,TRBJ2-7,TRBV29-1,TGCAGCGTCCAAGGACTAGCGGCTTCCTACGAGCAGTACTTC,CSVQGLAASYEQYF
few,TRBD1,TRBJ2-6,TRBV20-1,TGCAGTGCTCGGAGGACAGGGGCTGCAGGGGCCAACGTCCTGACTTTC,CSARRTGAAGANVLTF
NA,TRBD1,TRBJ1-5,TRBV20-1,TGCAGTGTTCCGGGACAGTATAGCAATCAGCCCCAGCATTTT,CSVPGQYSNQPQHF
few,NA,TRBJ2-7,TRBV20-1,TGCAGTGCTAGTCTGTGGACGAGCCCCTACGAGCAGTACTTC,CSASLWTSPYEQYF
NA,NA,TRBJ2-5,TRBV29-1,TGCAGCGCCCTGGACAGATATCAAGAGACCCAGTACTTC,CSALDRYQETQYF
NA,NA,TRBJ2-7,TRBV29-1,TGCAGCTTTCTAAGCCAAGGCAGAAGCTCCTACGAGCAGTACTTC,CSFLSQGRSSYEQYF
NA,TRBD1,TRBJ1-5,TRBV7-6,TGTGCCAGCAGCTCCGGGACAGCTTATCAGCCCCAGCATTTT,CASSSGTAYQPQHF
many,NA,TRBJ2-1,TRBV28,TGTGCCAGCAGCTCCCCCTTGCCAGGTCGGGAAGAGCAGTTCTTC,CASSSPLPGREEQFF
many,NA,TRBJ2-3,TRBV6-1,TGTGCCAGCAGTCTTTCCAACACAGATACGCAGTATTTT,CASSLSNTDTQYF
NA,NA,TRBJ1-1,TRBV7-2,TGTGCCAGCAGCTTAGCGGGAAGTAAGAACACTGAAGCTTTCTTT,CASSLAGSKNTEAFF
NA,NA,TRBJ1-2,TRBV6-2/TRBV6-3,TGTGCCAGCAGTTACCACAGGGTATCGTACTATGGCTACACCTTC,CASSYHRVSYYGYTF
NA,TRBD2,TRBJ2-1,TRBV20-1,TGCAGTGCTAAGGTGGCTAGCGGGAGCGATGAGCAGTTCTTC,CSAKVASGSDEQFF
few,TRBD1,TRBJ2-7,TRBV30,TGTGCCTGGAGTACGGACAGGCATTCCTACGAGCAGTACTTC,CAWSTDRHSYEQYF
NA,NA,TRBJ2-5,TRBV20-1,TGCAGTGCCGCCCAACCCTCAGGGCTGGAGACCCAGTACTTC,CSAAQPSGLETQYF
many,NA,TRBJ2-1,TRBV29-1,TGCAGCGTTGATATACAGGGCAATGAGCAGTTCTTC,CSVDIQGNEQFF
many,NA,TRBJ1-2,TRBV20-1,TGCAGTGCTCCCGGACAGCCGATCTATGGCTACACCTTC,CSAPGQPIYGYTF
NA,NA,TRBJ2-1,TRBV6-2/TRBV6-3,TGTGCCAGCAGTTACCCGATGACTAGTTTTGAGCAGTTCTTC,CASSYPMTSFEQFF
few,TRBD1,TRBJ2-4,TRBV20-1,TGCAGTGCTGGGAAGGGGGGGACAGGGGGAAACATTCAGTACTTC,CSAGKGGTGGNIQYF
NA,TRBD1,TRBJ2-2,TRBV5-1,TGCGCCAGCAGCTCGGACAGGGGCTCGGCCGGGGAGCTGTTTTTT,CASSSDRGSAGELFF
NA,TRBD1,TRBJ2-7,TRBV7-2,TGTGCCAGCGGCTCCACAGGGGGCGCCCGGAACGAGCAGTACTTC,CASGSTGGARNEQYF
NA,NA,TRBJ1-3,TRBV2,TGTGCCAGCGCCCAGGGAACTGGAAACACCATATATTTT,CASAQGTGNTIYF
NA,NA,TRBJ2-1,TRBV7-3,TGTGCCAGCAGCTTAAGGGGCCTAAATGAGCAGTTCTTC,CASSLRGLNEQFF
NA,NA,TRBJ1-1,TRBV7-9,TGTGCCAGCAGCCTACCGCCGGACAGCTTGAACACTGAAGCTTTCTTT,CASSLPPDSLNTEAFF
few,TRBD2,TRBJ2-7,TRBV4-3,TGCGCCAGCAGCCAAGGGATCAGTGGGAGGGAGGACGAGCAGTACTTC,CASSQGISGREDEQYF
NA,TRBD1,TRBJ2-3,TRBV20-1,TGCAGTGCTCTAAAGGGACAGAGCACAGATACGCAGTATTTT,CSALKGQSTDTQYF
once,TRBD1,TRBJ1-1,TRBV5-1,TGCGCCAGCAGCTTGGCCAGGGGGCCTGGGGACAAAGGTGAAGCTTTCTTT,CASSLARGPGDKGEAFF
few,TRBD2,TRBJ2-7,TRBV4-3,TGCGCCAGCAGCCAAGGACTAGCGGGGACGGGGGAGCAGTACTTC,CASSQGLAGTGEQYF
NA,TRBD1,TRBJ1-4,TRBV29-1,TGCAGCGTCGGACAGGTAGCAAATGAAAAACTGTTTTTT,CSVGQVANEKLFF
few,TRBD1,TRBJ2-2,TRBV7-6,TGTGCCAGCAGCTTACGGGCAGGGGGAGCCGGGGAGCTGTTTTTT,CASSLRAGGAGELFF
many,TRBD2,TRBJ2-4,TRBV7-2,TGTGCCAGCAGCTTAGTCCCGGGGGGGGCCAAAAACATTCAGTACTTC,CASSLVPGGAKNIQYF
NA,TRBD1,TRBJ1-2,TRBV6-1,TGTGCCAGCAGTGAGCCGGGACAGGGATTCTATGGCTACACCTTC,CASSEPGQGFYGYTF
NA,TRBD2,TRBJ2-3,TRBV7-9,TGTGCCAGCAATAGCGGGGGGGCCAGGACAGATACGCAGTATTTT,CASNSGGARTDTQYF
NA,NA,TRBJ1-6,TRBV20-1,TGCAGTGCTAGCGGACAGCTTAATTCACCCCTCCACTTT,CSASGQLNSPLHF